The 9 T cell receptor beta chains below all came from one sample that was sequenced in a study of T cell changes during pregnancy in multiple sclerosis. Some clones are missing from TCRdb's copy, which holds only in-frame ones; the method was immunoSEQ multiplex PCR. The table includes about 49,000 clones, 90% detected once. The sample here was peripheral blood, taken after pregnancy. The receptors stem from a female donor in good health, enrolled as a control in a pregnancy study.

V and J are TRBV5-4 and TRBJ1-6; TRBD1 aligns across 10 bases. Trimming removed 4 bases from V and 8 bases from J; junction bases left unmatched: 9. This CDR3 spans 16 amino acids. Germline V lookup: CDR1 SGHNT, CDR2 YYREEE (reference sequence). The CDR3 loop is CASSPIDRGPDSPLHF. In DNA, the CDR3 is TGTGCCAGCAGCCCCATAGACAGGGGGCCGGATTCACCCCTCCACTTT.

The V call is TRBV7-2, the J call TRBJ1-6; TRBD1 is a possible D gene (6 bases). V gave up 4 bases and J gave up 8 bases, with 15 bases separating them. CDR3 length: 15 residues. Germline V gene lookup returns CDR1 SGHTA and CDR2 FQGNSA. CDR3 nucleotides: TGTGCCAGCAGCTCACTTAGGGGGTCGTATTCACCCCTCCACTTT. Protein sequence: CASSSLRGSYSPLHF.

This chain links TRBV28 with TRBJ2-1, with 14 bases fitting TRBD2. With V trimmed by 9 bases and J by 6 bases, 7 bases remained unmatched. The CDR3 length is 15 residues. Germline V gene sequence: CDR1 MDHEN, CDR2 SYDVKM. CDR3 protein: CASDSGTSGSNEQFF. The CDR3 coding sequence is TGTGCCAGTGACTCAGGGACTAGCGGGAGCAATGAGCAGTTCTTC. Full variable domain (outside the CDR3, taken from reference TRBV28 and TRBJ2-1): DVKVTQSSRYLVKRTGEKVFLECVQDMDHENMFWYRQDPGLGLRLIYFSYDVKMKEKGDIPEGYSVSREKKERFSLILESASTNQTSMYLCASDSGTSGSNEQFFGPGTRLTVL.

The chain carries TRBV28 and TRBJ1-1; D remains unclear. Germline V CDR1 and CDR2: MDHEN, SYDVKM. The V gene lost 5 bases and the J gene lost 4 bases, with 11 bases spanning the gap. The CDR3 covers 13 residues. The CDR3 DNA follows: TGTGCCAGCAGTCCATCCGGTAGCACTGAAGCTTTCTTT. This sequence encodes CASSPSGSTEAFF.

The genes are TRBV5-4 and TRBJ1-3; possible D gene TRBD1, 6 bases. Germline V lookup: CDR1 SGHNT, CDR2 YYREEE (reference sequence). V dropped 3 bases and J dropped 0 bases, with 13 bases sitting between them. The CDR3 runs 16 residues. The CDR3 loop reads CASSSRDTSSGNTIYF. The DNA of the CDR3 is TGTGCCAGCAGCTCCCGGGACACCAGCTCTGGAAACACCATATATTTT.

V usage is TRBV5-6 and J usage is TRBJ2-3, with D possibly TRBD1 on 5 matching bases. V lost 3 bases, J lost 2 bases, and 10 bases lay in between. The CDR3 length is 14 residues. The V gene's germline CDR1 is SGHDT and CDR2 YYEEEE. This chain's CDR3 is CASSSDINTDTQYF. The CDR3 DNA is TGTGCCAGCAGCTCGGACATAAACACAGATACGCAGTATTTT.

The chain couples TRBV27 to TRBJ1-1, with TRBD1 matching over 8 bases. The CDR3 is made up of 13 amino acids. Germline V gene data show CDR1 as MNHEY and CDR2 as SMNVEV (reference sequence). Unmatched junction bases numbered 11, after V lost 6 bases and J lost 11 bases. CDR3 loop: CASRRTGTDGAFF. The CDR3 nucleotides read TGTGCCAGCAGGAGGACAGGGACGGATGGTGCTTTCTTT.

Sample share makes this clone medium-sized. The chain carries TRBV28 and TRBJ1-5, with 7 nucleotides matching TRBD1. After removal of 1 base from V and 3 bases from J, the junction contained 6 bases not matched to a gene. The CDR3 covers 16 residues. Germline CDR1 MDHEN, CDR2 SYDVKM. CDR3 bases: TGTGCCAGCAGTTTATTTCAGGGACAGATCAATCAGCCCCAGCATTTT. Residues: CASSLFQGQINQPQHF.

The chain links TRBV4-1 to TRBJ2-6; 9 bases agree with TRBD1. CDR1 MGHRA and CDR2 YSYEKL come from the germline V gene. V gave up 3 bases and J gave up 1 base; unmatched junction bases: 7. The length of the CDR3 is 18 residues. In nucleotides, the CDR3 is TGCGCCAGCAGCCACCCCGGGACAGGGAAATCTGGGGCCAACGTCCTGACTTTC. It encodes CASSHPGTGKSGANVLTF.